Shown below are 21 T cell receptor beta chains from a single sample sequenced in a study of OX40 agonist ivuxolimab in advanced cancers. TCRdb keeps only in-frame clones here, not all; method: immunoSEQ multiplex PCR. The sample holds 55,000 to 80,000 clones, about 86% seen once. The sequencing here drew on CD4+ or CD8+ T cells sorted from blood, taken in a trial of the OX40 agonist ivuxolimab. The receptors were gathered from an adult with an advanced solid tumor such as melanoma, head and neck, liver or kidney cancer.

This clone has more than one count but fewer than ten. V is TRBV4-2 and J is TRBJ1-1, with D possibly being TRBD1 (6 bases). CDR3 size: 12 residues. The V and J ends lost 3 bases and 13 bases respectively, with 15 bases between them. The germline V gene has CDR1 LGHNA and CDR2 YNFKEQ. DNA of the CDR3: TGTGCCAGCAGCCAGGCAGGGGAGGGTGTTTTCTTT. This encodes CASSQAGEGVFF.

This chain joins TRBV19 and TRBJ1-2; D gene unclear. The CDR3 consists of 14 residues. Germline CDR1 and CDR2: LNHDA and SQIVND (reference sequence). Trimming pared 4 bases from V and 4 bases from J, leaving 13 bases between. The CDR3 is CASSTGGQLYGYTF. CDR3 coding DNA: TGTGCCAGTAGTACGGGCGGGCAGCTCTATGGCTACACCTTC.

This chain uses TRBV4-2 with TRBJ2-5; 10 bases align to TRBD2. This CDR3 region has 19 residues. Germline V lookup: CDR1 LGHNA, CDR2 YNFKEQ. Trimming at V came to 0 bases and at J to 1 base, leaving 11 bases not matched to a gene. The CDR3: CASSQERLAGEISQETQYF. The CDR3 DNA follows: TGTGCCAGCAGCCAAGAAAGGCTAGCGGGAGAGATCAGCCAAGAGACCCAGTACTTC.

Written as DNA, the CDR3 is TGTGCCAGCAGCTCCGGACAGGGGAGCTCCTATAATTCACCCCTCCACTTT. The encoded protein is CASSSGQGSSYNSPLHF. This chain connects TRBV5-6 to TRBJ1-6, with 9 positions matching TRBD1. V shed 3 bases, J shed 0 bases, and the junction held 4 bases outside the gene matches. The CDR3 is 17 amino acids. Germline V gene data show CDR1 as SGHDT and CDR2 as YYEEEE.

The chain has TRBV10-3 and TRBJ1-2, with D maybe TRBD1 (6 bases). CDR1 is ENHRY and CDR2 is SYGVKD in the germline V gene. With 2 bases removed from V and 4 bases from J, the gap between germline ends came to 11 bases. This CDR3 is built from 14 residues. The CDR3 protein is CAISEERGIYGYTF. As DNA, the CDR3 is TGTGCCATCAGTGAGGAGAGGGGGATCTATGGCTACACCTTC.

V usage is TRBV7-2 and J usage is TRBJ1-1; D is possibly TRBD1 (5 bases). The germline gives CDR1 SGHTA, CDR2 FQGNSA. The CDR3 is 14 residues long. Trimming removed 8 bases at V and 6 bases at J, with 19 bases between. This CDR3 reads CASASDPRGAEAFF. The DNA for the CDR3 is TGTGCCAGCGCCTCTGACCCGAGAGGGGCTGAAGCTTTCTTT. The full variable domain, completed using reference TRBV7-2 and TRBJ1-1, is GAGVSQSPSNKVTEKGKDVELRCDPISGHTALYWYRQSLGQGLEFLIYFQGNSAPDKSGLPSDRFSAERTGGSVSTLTIQRTQQEDSAVYLCASASDPRGAEAFFGQGTRLTVV.

The chain uses TRBV7-8 and TRBJ2-7, with D hard to call. The CDR3 contains 12 residues. Between the trimmed V and J ends, which lost 4 bases and 2 bases, there was a span of 6 bases. Germline V gene lookup returns CDR1 SGHVS and CDR2 FQNEAQ. CDR3 in DNA: TGTGCCAGCAGCTCGACCCCCTACGAGCAGTACTTC. Its translation: CASSSTPYEQYF.

As concerns this clone: Likely a read error: the CDR3 ends without its conserved phenylalanine or tryptophan. The rearrangement links TRBV11-2 to TRBJ1-2; the D gene is possibly TRBD1 (5 bases). The CDR3 is 16 residues long. From germline, CDR1 is SGHAT and CDR2 FQNNGV. The V and J ends lost 0 bases and 4 bases respectively, with 15 bases between them. CDR3 DNA: TGTGCCAGCAGCTTAGATGGGGCCCAATGGGTCTATGGCTACACCCTC. It translates to CASSLDGAQWVYGYTL.

The chain employs TRBV7-2 and TRBJ1-4, with unresolved D. The germline V gene has CDR1 SGHTA and CDR2 FQGNSA. CDR3 length: 14 residues. Trimming removed 5 bases at V and 8 bases at J, with 15 bases between. CDR3 sequence reads: CASSLLGVGEKLFF. CDR3 sequence (DNA): TGTGCCAGCAGCCTGTTGGGCGTGGGAGAAAAACTGTTTTTT.

On this clone itself: Since the CDR3 does not end with the conserved phenylalanine or tryptophan, this likely comes from a read error. The chain uses TRBV5-1 and TRBJ2-7; 8 bases are shared with TRBD2. This CDR3 spans 12 amino acids. V lost 6 bases to trimming and J lost 5 bases; unmatched junction nucleotides: 4. Germline assignment: CDR1 SGHRS and CDR2 YFSETQ. As DNA, the CDR3 is TGCGCCAGCAAAGCGGGGGAGGACGAGCAGTACCTC. Its translation is CASKAGEDEQYL.

A word on this clone: The junction departs from germline at one end; a sequencing error may be responsible. V is TRBV28 and J is TRBJ2-7; the match to TRBD2 covers 9 bases. The germline V gene encodes CDR1 MDHEN and CDR2 SYDVKM. The CDR3 extends over 11 amino acids. CDR3 DNA sequence: TGCCTAGCGGGATCCATCTACGAGCAGTACTTC. It codes for CLAGSIYEQYF.

The V call is TRBV6-5, the J call TRBJ1-1; no clear D. Deletions cut 6 bases from V and 1 base from J, with 15 bases between. This CDR3 spans 15 amino acids. CDR1 is MNHEY, CDR2 SVGAGI, per germline. The CDR3 DNA is TGTGCCAGCAGCCCTCAAACCCGCCCGAACACTGAAGCTTTCTTT. It yields the protein CASSPQTRPNTEAFF.

V usage is TRBV6-1 and J usage is TRBJ1-4; D is unclear. CDR3 length equals 14 residues. Germline values: CDR1 MNHNS, CDR2 SASEGT. V lost 2 bases and J 8 bases, leaving 12 bases between the germline ends. CDR3 amino acids: CASSEIGVGEKLFF. The CDR3 DNA is TGTGCCAGCAGTGAAATCGGGGTTGGAGAAAAACTGTTTTTT.

In nucleotides, the CDR3 is TGTGCCAGCAGCTCTGGGGGGCCGCCCGGCAATCAGCCCCAGCATTTT. Translation gives CASSSGGPPGNQPQHF. The chain recombines TRBV7-3 with TRBJ1-5; weak D call: TRBD1 (6 bases). The germline V gene has CDR1 SGHTA and CDR2 FQGTGA. Trimming took 4 bases from V and 2 from J, leaving 15 bases between them. The CDR3 contains 16 residues.

V and J are TRBV27 and TRBJ1-2, with 11 bases identical to TRBD1. In germline, CDR1 is MNHEY, CDR2 SMNVEV (reference sequence). V gave up 6 bases and J gave up 7 bases; unmatched junction bases: 16. The CDR3 is made up of 17 amino acids. The DNA of the CDR3 is TGTGCCAGCAGCGCCACGGCCGGGACAGGGGGTTTGGGTGGCTACACCTTC. Its translation is CASSATAGTGGLGGYTF.

The chain joins TRBV7-3 to TRBJ2-3, with D perhaps matching TRBD1 (5 bases). CDR3 size: 15 residues. CDR1 SGHTA and CDR2 FQGTGA come from the germline V gene. Trimming stripped 4 bases from V and 1 base from J, with 12 bases between. CDR3 bases: TGTGCCAGCAGCTCTCAGGGCCTTCGCACAGATACGCAGTATTTT. It specifies CASSSQGLRTDTQYF.

This chain links TRBV5-4 with TRBJ1-3; TRBD1 might be the D (6 bases). The CDR3 consists of 15 residues. V shed 1 base and J shed 2 bases, with 10 bases lying between them. In germline, CDR1 is SGHNT, CDR2 YYREEE (reference sequence). CDR3 DNA sequence: TGTGCCAGCAGCTTGTTCGGGACAACTGGAAACACCATATATTTT. This gives the protein CASSLFGTTGNTIYF.

The chain uses TRBV7-2 and TRBJ2-5; D not resolved. The CDR3 contains 13 residues. The ends were cut back, 10 bases at V and 1 base at J, with 13 bases in the middle. Per germline, CDR1 SGHTA and CDR2 FQGNSA. The CDR3 region has the DNA TGTGCCATCCCCGCGGCCACCCAAGAGACCCAGTACTTC. Translating gives CAIPAATQETQYF.

The chain is built from TRBV19 and TRBJ1-2, with a possible D match to TRBD1 (6 bases). V dropped 5 bases and J dropped 4 bases, with 14 bases sitting between them. CDR3 length: 14 residues. Germline CDR1 reads LNHDA; CDR2 reads SQIVND (reference sequence). The CDR3 loop is CASSLKGGRYGYTF. The CDR3, as DNA: TGTGCCAGTAGTCTTAAGGGGGGTCGCTATGGCTACACCTTC. The whole variable domain, remainder taken from reference TRBV19 and TRBJ1-2, is DGGITQSPKYLFRKEGQNVTLSCEQNLNHDAMYWYRQDPGQGLRLIYYSQIVNDFQKGDIAEGYSVSREKKESFPLTVTSAQKNPTAFYLCASSLKGGRYGYTFGSGTRLTVV.

The genes are TRBV2 and TRBJ1-5; D uncertain. Germline V gene sequence: CDR1 SNHLY, CDR2 FYNNEI. V lost 2 bases, J lost 4 bases, and 12 bases lay in between. This CDR3 region has 15 residues. CDR3 sequence reads: CASSEYRVGNQPQHF. In nucleotides, the CDR3 is TGTGCCAGCAGTGAATACCGGGTAGGAAATCAGCCCCAGCATTTT.

This clone was found a few times. V is TRBV7-3 and J is TRBJ2-3; the match to TRBD1 covers 9 bases. Germline V gene sequence: CDR1 SGHTA, CDR2 FQGTGA. This CDR3 is built from 15 residues. V trimming: 3 bases; J trimming: 3 bases; junction bases outside the gene matches: 4. The CDR3 DNA is TGTGCCAGCAGCTTTGGACAGGGGTGGACAGATACGCAGTATTTT. Its protein is CASSFGQGWTDTQYF. Together with reference TRBV7-3 and TRBJ2-3, the CDR3 gives the full variable domain: GAGVSQTPSNKVTEKGKYVELRCDPISGHTALYWYRQSLGQGPEFLIYFQGTGAADDSGLPNDRFFAVRPEGSVSTLKIQRTERGDSAVYLCASSFGQGWTDTQYFGPGTRLTVL.